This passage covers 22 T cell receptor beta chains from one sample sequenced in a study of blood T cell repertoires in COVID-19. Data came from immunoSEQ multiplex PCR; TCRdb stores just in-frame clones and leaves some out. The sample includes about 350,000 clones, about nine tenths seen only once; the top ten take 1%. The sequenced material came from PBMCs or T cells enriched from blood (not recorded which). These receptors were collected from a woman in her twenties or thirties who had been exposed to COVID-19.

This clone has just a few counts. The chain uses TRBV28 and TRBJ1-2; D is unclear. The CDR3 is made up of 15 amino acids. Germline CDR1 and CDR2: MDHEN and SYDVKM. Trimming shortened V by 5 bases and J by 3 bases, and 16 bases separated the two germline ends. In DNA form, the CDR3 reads TGTGCCAGCAGTCCGGCCCCTGTTGAGGACTATGGCTACACCTTC. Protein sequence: CASSPAPVEDYGYTF.

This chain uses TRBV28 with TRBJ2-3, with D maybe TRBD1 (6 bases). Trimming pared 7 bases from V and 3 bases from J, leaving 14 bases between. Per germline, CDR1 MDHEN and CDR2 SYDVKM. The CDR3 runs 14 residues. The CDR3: CASTLGQETDTQYF. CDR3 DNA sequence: TGTGCCAGCACCCTGGGACAAGAGACAGATACGCAGTATTTT.

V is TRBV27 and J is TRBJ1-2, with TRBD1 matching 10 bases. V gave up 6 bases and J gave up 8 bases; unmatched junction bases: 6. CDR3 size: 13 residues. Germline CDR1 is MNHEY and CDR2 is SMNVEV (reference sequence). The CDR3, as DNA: TGTGCCAGCAGGACAGGGGGCTTAGGGGGCTACACCTTC. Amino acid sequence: CASRTGGLGGYTF.

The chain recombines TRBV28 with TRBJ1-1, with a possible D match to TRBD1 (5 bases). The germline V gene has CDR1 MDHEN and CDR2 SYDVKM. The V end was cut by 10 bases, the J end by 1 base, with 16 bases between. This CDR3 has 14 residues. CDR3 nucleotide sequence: TGTGCCACCACTAATGCCGGGGGGAACACTGAAGCTTTCTTT. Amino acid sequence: CATTNAGGNTEAFF.

The CDR3 DNA reads as TGTGCCTGGTCTAGCGGGAGCTTCTTGGAGACCCAGTACTTC. Translation gives CAWSSGSFLETQYF. This chain joins TRBV30 and TRBJ2-5; 10 bases agree with TRBD2. This CDR3 contains 14 residues. Per germline, CDR1 GTSNPN and CDR2 SVGIG (reference sequence). Losses at the gene ends were 5 bases for V and 5 bases for J; bases not matched to a gene: 8.

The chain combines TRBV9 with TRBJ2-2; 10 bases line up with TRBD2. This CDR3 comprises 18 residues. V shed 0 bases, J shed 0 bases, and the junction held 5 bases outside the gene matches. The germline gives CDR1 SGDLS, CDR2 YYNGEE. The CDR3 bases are TGTGCCAGCAGCGTAGGAACTAGCGGGGATGCGAACACCGGGGAGCTGTTTTTT. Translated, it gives CASSVGTSGDANTGELFF.

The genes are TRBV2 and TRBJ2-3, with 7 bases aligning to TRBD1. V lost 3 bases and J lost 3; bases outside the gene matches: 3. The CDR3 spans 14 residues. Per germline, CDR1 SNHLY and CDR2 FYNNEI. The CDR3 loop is CASSEGRGTDTQYF. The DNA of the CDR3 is TGTGCCAGCAGTGAGGGCAGGGGGACAGATACGCAGTATTTT.

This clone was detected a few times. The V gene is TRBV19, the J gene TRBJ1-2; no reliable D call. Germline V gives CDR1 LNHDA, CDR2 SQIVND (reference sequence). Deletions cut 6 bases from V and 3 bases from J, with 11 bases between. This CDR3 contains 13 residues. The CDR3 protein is CASSLYSDYGYTF. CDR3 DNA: TGTGCCAGTAGCTTATACAGTGACTATGGCTACACCTTC.

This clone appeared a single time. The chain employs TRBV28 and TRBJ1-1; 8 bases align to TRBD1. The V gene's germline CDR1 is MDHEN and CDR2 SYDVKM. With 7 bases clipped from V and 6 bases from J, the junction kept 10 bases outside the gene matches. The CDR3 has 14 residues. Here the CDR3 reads CASKHMSGGSEAFF. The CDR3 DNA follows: TGTGCCAGCAAACATATGTCAGGGGGCTCTGAAGCTTTCTTT.

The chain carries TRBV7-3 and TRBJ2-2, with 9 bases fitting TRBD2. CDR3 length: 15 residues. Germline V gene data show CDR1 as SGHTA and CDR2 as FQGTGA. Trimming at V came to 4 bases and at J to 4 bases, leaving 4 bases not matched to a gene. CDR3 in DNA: TGTGCCAGCAGCTCGACTAGCGGTAGCACCGGGGAGCTGTTTTTT. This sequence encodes CASSSTSGSTGELFF.

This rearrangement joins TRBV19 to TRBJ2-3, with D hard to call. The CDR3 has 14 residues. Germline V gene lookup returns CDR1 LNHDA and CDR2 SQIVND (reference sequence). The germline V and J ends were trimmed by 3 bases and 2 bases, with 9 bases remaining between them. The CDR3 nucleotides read TGTGCCAGTAGTATTTCGCGGATCACAGATACGCAGTATTTT. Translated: CASSISRITDTQYF.

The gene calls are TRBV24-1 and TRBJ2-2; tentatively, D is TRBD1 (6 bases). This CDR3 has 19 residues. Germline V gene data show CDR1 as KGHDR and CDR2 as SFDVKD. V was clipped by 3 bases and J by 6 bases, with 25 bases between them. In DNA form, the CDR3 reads TGTGCCACCAGTGATCCAGATATCTTGTCAACAGGGCGTCCCGGGGAGCTGTTTTTT. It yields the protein CATSDPDILSTGRPGELFF.

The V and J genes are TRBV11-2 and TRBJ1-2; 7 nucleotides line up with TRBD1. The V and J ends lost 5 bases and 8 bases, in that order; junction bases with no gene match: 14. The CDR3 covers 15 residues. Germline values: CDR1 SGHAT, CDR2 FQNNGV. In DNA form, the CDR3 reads TGTGCCAGCAGCATACAGGGGTCCCTCCTTCGGGGCTACACCTTC. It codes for CASSIQGSLLRGYTF.

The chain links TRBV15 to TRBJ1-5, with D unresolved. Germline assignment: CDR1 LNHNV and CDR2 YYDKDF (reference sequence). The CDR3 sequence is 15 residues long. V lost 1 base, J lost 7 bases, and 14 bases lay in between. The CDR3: CATSRAGLGRQPQHF. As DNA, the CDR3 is TGTGCCACCAGCAGAGCAGGACTAGGGCGACAGCCCCAGCATTTT.

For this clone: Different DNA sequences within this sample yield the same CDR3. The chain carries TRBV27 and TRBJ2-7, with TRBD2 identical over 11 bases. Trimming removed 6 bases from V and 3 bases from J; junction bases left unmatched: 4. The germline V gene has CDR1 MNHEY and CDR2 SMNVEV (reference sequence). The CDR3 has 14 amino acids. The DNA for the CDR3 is TGTGCCAGCAGCCCTGGGACTAGCGGCTACGAGCAGTACTTC. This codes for CASSPGTSGYEQYF.

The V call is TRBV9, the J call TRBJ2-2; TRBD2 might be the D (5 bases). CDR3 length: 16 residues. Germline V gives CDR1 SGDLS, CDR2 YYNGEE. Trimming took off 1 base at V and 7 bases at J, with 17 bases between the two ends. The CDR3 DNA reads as TGTGCCAGCAGCGTAAGTCCCACTAGTCTCGGCGGGGAGCTGTTTTTT. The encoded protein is CASSVSPTSLGGELFF.

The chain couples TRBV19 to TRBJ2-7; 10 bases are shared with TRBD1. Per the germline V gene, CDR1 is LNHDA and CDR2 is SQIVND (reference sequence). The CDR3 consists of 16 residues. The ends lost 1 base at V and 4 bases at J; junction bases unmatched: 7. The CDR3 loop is CASSIAFDRGLYEQYF. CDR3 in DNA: TGTGCCAGTAGTATAGCTTTCGACAGGGGGCTTTACGAGCAGTACTTC.

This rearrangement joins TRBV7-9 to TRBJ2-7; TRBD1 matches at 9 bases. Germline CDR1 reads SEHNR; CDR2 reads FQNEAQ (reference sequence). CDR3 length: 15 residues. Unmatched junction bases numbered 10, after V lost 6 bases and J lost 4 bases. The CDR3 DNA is TGTGCCAGCAGTCCTCGGACAGGGGTGGGATACGAGCAGTACTTC. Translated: CASSPRTGVGYEQYF.

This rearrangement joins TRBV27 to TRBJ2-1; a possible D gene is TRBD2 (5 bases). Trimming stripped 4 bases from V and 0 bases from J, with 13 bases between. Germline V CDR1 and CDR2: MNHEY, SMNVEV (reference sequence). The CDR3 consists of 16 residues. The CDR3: CASSSVRDPSYNEQFF. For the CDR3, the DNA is TGTGCCAGCAGTTCGGTTCGGGATCCCTCCTACAATGAGCAGTTCTTC.

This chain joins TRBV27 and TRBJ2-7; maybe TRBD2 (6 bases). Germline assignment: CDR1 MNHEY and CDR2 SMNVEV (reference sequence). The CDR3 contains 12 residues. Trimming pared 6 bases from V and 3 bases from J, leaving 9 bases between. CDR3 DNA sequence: TGTGCCAGCAGAGGAGGGTACTACGAGCAGTACTTC. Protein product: CASRGGYYEQYF.

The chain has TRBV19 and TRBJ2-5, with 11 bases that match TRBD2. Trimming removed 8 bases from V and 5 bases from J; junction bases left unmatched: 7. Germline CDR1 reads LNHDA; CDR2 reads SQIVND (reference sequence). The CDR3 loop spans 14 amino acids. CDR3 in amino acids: CASRSGRAVETQYF. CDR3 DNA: TGTGCCAGTCGTAGCGGGAGGGCTGTCGAGACCCAGTACTTC.

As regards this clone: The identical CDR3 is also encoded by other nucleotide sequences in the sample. The DNA for the CDR3 is TGTGCCAGCAGCCAAGGCGTCAACACTGAAGCTTTCTTT. This sequence encodes CASSQGVNTEAFF. This chain joins TRBV3-1 (or the pseudogene TRBV3-2) and TRBJ1-1; D not resolved. V lost 1 base, J lost 2 bases, and 5 bases lay in between. Germline V CDR1 and CDR2: LGHDT, YNNKEL (reference sequence). CDR3 length equals 13 residues.